Detailed here is one T cell receptor beta chain. There is no known antigen for this receptor. Base-call qualities are not available, and no considerably larger clone is one nucleotide away. The data were obtained in a study of vaccination effects on CD4 cells after COVID-19 (dated 2022 in TCRdb). About the investigation overall: Participants received two doses of either the BNT162b2 or the mRNA-1273 mRNA SARS-CoV-2 vaccine. A total of 10 COVID-19 convalescent patients and a handful of SARS-CoV-2-naive healthy vaccine recipients were included in the full study. In both COVID-19 convalescent patients and infection-naive vaccine recipients, the study compared SARS-CoV-2 spike-specific CD4+ TCR repertoires from before mRNA vaccination with those from after it. In a couple of convalescent patients, pre-vaccine samples were collected 16 days and one week ahead of the first dose, 142 and 148 days after COVID-19 diagnosis. Cultures from other donors in the study were sequenced using the Oncomine TCR Beta short-read assay on an Illumina iSeq 100. General conclusions and limits of the study: In convalescent patients, the post-vaccine spike-reactive repertoire consisted mainly of new vaccine-induced clones, largely distinct from infection-induced clones. Clones induced by infection and clones induced by vaccination both contracted markedly at late timepoints after vaccination, which fits with T cell responses waning over time. Only a small number of convalescent patients were included, and no early post-infection timepoints were available, which limited the study.

Libraries came from the immunoSEQ multiplex PCR assay. DNA from the cultured, isolated CD4+ T cells was subjected to TCR beta CDR3 sequencing. The study's own analysis went as follows. Non-productive TCR sequences were removed, reads were trimmed to the CDR3 region, and CDR3s of at least 7 amino acids were retained. Antigen-specific clonotypes were identified using the MANAFEST web app by comparison of expansion in peptide wells against reference cultures. To be called positive, a clone needed expansion at FDR<0.05 compared with the reference and with all other wells, an odds ratio greater than 5, and a frequency greater than 0.1% in two replicate wells. Cross-reactive clonotypes were defined as significantly expanded in SARS-CoV-2 spike wells and in at least one common cold coronavirus spike condition. CDR3 similarity was assessed by Levenshtein distance with the stringdist R package, and unrooted trees were built with ape in R 3.6.1. Not all clones reach the TCRdb copy of this immuneACCESS table, which keeps in-frame sequences only. Checked studies attribute under half of the gap to unresolved V genes and leave the rest unexplained. D and trimming come from the DNA, and the V and J calls and clone size come from that table. This sample gives tens of thousands of clones in total; more than 60% of them show up just once. Clones ranked in the top ten supply roughly 37% of the sample.

The ViraFEST assay stimulated PBMC with viral peptide pools and then used TCR sequencing to identify antigen-specific CD4+ T cell clonotypes by expansion. After approximately eleven days of culture, CD4+ T cells were isolated with the EasySep CD4+ T cell isolation kit. PCR-confirmed SARS-CoV-2 infection had occurred in convalescent patients between March and December 2020, before the Alpha, Beta and Delta variants emerged in the United States. Each well held roughly 2 million PBMC cultured in IMDM containing around 5% human AB serum, roughly 9.6 IU/ml IL-2 and gentamicin, along with about 10 ug/ml peptides. Half of the culture medium was replaced with fresh IL-2-containing medium on days 3 and 7. Unless otherwise noted, each peptide stimulation condition was cultured in triplicate wells. Using Ficoll-Paque Plus gradient centrifugation, PBMC were separated from whole blood and then either used fresh or cryopreserved at -140C. The QIAamp micro DNA kit was used to extract genomic DNA from the cultured CD4+ T cells.

The CDR3 runs 15 amino acids, cysteine and phenylalanine included. Left in the record is the CDR3 DNA by itself, 45 bases read in frame from the first base. CDR1 and CDR2 (MNHNS, SASEGT) derive from the germline V gene. The junction shows trimming of 0 bases on V and 11 bases on J, plus 14 bases between the germline ends. The TCR sequence derives from a human donor who had a prior SARS-CoV-2 infection. The sequencing used CD4+ T cells from PBMCs cultured with a peptide pool, collected before COVID-19 vaccination. The sequence is built from TRBV6-1 and TRBJ2-6; the D gene is unclear. The CDR3 protein: CASSEALRTVDVLTF. The DNA sequence follows: TGTGCCAGCAGTGAAGCGCTAAGGACCGTGGACGTCCTGACTTTC.